Below are 2 T cell receptor beta chains sequenced from a single sample in a study of control samples from healthy donors and cancer patients. Repertoires were generated with immunoSEQ multiplex PCR, while TCRdb's copy carries only in-frame clones and drops some. The sample contains more than 140,000 clones, 90% to 95% of which appear only once. Sequenced sample: blood. The source of these receptors is a man in his forties or fifties in good health.

This sequence joins TRBV18 and TRBJ2-1, with a weak D call TRBD2 (6 bases). V was shortened by 8 bases and J by 8 bases, with 13 bases between the two germline ends. Germline CDR1 reads KGHSH; CDR2 reads LQKENI. CDR3 length: 12 amino acids. CDR3 loop: CASRRGSDEQFF. As DNA, the CDR3 is TGTGCCAGCAGGAGGGGATCGGATGAGCAGTTCTTC.

J is TRBJ2-1 and V is TRBV11-2; no reliable D call. The CDR3 covers 15 residues. V lost 1 base, J lost 6 bases, and 13 bases lay in between. Germline V gene sequence: CDR1 SGHAT, CDR2 FQNNGV. The CDR3 DNA reads as TGTGCCAGCAGCTTAGTCCATTGGTCCGGCAATGAGCAGTTCTTC. Encoded protein: CASSLVHWSGNEQFF.